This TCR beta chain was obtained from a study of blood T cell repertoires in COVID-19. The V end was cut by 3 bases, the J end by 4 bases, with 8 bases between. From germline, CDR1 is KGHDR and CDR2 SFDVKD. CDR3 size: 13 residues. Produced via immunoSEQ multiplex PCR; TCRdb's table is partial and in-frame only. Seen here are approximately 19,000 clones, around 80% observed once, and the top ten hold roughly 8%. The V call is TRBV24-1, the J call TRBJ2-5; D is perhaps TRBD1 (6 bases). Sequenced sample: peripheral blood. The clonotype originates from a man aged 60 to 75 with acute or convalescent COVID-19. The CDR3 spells CATSDRGRETQYF. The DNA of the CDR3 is TGTGCCACCAGTGATAGGGGGAGAGAGACCCAGTACTTC.